This T cell receptor beta chain was sequenced during a study of cytomegalovirus exposure and HLA in healthy donors. Libraries were prepared by immunoSEQ multiplex PCR; TCRdb keeps only in-frame clonotypes and omits some of them. The sample yields some 49,000 clones, about 91% seen once. In germline, CDR1 is SEHNR, CDR2 FQNEAQ (reference sequence). CDR3 size: 15 residues. Between the trimmed V and J ends, which lost 0 bases and 0 bases, there was a span of 7 bases. Whole-study results and caveats: Diagnosis of cytomegalovirus status made by the classifier reportedly showed high specificity and sensitivity.

Notes on this clone: Its antigen is not known.

The chain employs TRBV7-9 and TRBJ2-3; no clear D gene. The receptor comes from a man aged 18 to 30 in good health and CMV-seronegative. Sequencing was done on a sample of PBMCs. The CDR3 sequence is CASSLAAPSTDTQYF. The CDR3, as DNA: TGTGCCAGCAGCTTAGCGGCCCCTAGCACAGATACGCAGTATTTT.